This T cell receptor beta chain was sequenced during a study of CD4 T cells in relation to SARS-CoV-2 and coronaviruses. Broader study findings: The cross-reactivity analysis covered only spike protein, not other viral proteins.

Trimming left V 0 bases short and J 5 bases short, with 7 bases between. Per germline, CDR1 SEHNR and CDR2 FQNEAQ (reference sequence). The CDR3 length is 14 residues. Before the COVID-19 pandemic, during about 2011-2018, CD4+ T cells were taken from unexposed donors. Naive and memory CD4+ T cells were separated from cryopreserved PBMCs. As concerns this clone: The antigen is unknown.

TCRdb's copy holds only in-frame clones and misses some; the assay was immunoSEQ multiplex PCR. Among tens of thousands of clones listed, 80% to 90% were seen once. The origin of this receptor is a human donor in good health. J is TRBJ1-4 and V is TRBV7-9; D gene ambiguous. The sample was memory CD4+ T cells from PBMCs. Here the CDR3 reads CASSLAGRNEKLFF. The CDR3 region has the DNA TGTGCCAGCAGCTTAGCTGGTCGAAATGAAAAACTGTTTTTT.